This T cell receptor beta chain originates from a study of blood T cells in healthy people across ages. A J-beta primer mix and a sample-barcoded 5' primer were used in a second PCR of roughly 6 to 12 cycles. Carrying 12 random nucleotides, a template-switch adaptor labeled each individual cDNA molecule. MiXCR, run by TCRdb on the 5' RACE reads, gives a single entry per CDR3 protein. The sample has 870,000 or so distinct CDR3 sequences; 25% to 35% are singletons. As for this clonotype: Its matching antigen is unknown.

Germline V lookup: CDR1 WNHNN, CDR2 SYGVQD (reference sequence). Trimming took off 6 bases at V and 4 bases at J, with 12 bases between the two ends. The CDR3 runs 13 residues. The study's findings and limits: Naive and antigen-experienced cells were not separated, limiting conclusive comparison.

This TCR was sampled from a woman over 75 in good health. The sample comprised blood. The chain links TRBV10-1 to TRBJ1-1; possible D gene TRBD1, 6 bases. As DNA, the CDR3 is TGCGCCAGCAGGAGGGGGGACGCCACTGAAGCTTTCTTT. As protein: CASRRGDATEAFF.